This paragraph covers one T cell receptor beta chain sequence. Its antigen remains unidentified. The treatment is: oral pan-JAK inhibitor, 5-10 mg twice daily. This sample is part of a study of CD8+ T cells in alopecia areata. Study as a whole: Administration of oral tofacitinib to treated patients was at 5 to 10 mg twice daily. The percentage of affected scalp area served as the score of severity for treated patients.

Notes on the study in general: Possibly as an HLA-related effect, TCR sharing across patients appeared less clear than in mice. Expanded CD8+ clones among the top 100, and scalp clonality, were significantly decreased by tofacitinib.

As the sequencing template, cDNA was produced by extracting RNA and reverse transcribing it. Produced via immunoSEQ multiplex PCR; TCRdb's table is partial and in-frame only. The table shows under 200,000 clones, with 60% occurring only once. The germline gives CDR1 SGHRS, CDR2 YFSETQ. The CDR3 consists of 14 residues. V lost 1 base and J 1 base, leaving 8 bases between the germline ends. Sequenced material: CD4+ T cells sorted from blood, taken at week 24, from a patient treated with tofacitinib. This clonotype was obtained from a human donor with alopecia areata. This chain uses TRBV5-1 with TRBJ1-1; D is undetermined. The CDR3: CASSLLGGNTEAFF. The CDR3 bases are TGCGCCAGCAGCTTGCTGGGTGGGAACACTGAAGCTTTCTTT.